The 17 T cell receptor beta chains reported below all come from one sample, sequenced in a study of T cells in Graves' hyperthyroidism and ophthalmopathy. Authors of the study amplified TCR beta CDR3 regions from RNA transcripts. The HTBI set primed first-round TCR CDR3 RT-PCR. TCRdb redid the calling of the multiplex PCR reads with MiXCR, one entry per CDR3 protein. Of approximately 870,000 distinct CDR3 sequences detected, about two fifths appear once; the ten largest clones hold 8.9%. The sample consisted of blood. The receptor set was obtained from a man younger than 35 with Graves' hyperthyroidism.

The chain joins TRBV25-1 to TRBJ1-6; a weak D match, TRBD1 (5 bases). V was cut by 7 bases and J by 7 bases, with 11 bases left in between. The CDR3 sequence is 13 residues long. The germline gives CDR1 MGHDK, CDR2 SYGVNS. CDR3 loop: CASTEGQNSPLHF. The DNA for the CDR3 is TGTGCCAGCACCGAGGGGCAGAATTCACCCCTCCACTTT.

The chain joins TRBV2 to TRBJ1-2; D call uncertain. The CDR3 has 13 amino acids. The germline V and J ends were trimmed by 4 bases and 7 bases, with 13 bases remaining between them. CDR1 SNHLY and CDR2 FYNNEI come from the germline V gene. CDR3 region: CASSASIASGYTF. The CDR3, as DNA: TGTGCCAGCAGTGCTAGCATCGCGAGTGGCTACACCTTC.

This rearrangement joins TRBV29-1 to TRBJ1-4; D is undetermined. Looked up from germline, CDR1 is SQVTM and CDR2 is ANQGSEA. The V gene lost 4 bases and the J gene lost 7 bases, with 13 bases spanning the gap. CDR3 length equals 13 residues. CDR3: CSVGTSGSEKLFF. The DNA for the CDR3 is TGCAGCGTTGGAACTAGCGGGAGTGAAAAACTGTTTTTT.

The rearrangement links TRBV20-1 to TRBJ2-2; a possible D gene is TRBD1 (6 bases). V was shortened by 6 bases and J by 5 bases, with 13 bases between the two germline ends. Germline lookup yields CDR1 DFQATT and CDR2 SNEGSKA (reference sequence). This CDR3 spans 13 amino acids. CDR3 in DNA: TGCAGTGCCTCAGGGGCCGGGACCGGGGAGCTGTTTTTT. Translated, it gives CSASGAGTGELFF.

This clonotype showed up many times. J is TRBJ1-2 and V is TRBV19; D might be TRBD1 (6 bases). The V end was cut by 3 bases, the J end by 2 bases, with 10 bases between. CDR1 is LNHDA, CDR2 SQIVND, per germline (reference sequence). The CDR3 has 14 residues. This CDR3 is CASSIGGLNYGYTF. The CDR3, as DNA: TGTGCCAGTAGTATTGGGGGCTTAAACTATGGCTACACCTTC.

The chain has TRBV20-1 and TRBJ2-5, with unresolved D. Germline V lookup: CDR1 DFQATT, CDR2 SNEGSKA (reference sequence). CDR3 length equals 11 residues. The ends were cut back, 2 bases at V and 4 bases at J, with 5 bases in the middle. The CDR3 nucleotides are TGCAGTGCTAGATTATTAGAGACCCAGTACTTC. Translation: CSARLLETQYF.

This clonotype was counted only a few times. This rearrangement joins TRBV7-9 to TRBJ2-7; perhaps TRBD2 as D (5 bases). Germline loops: CDR1 SEHNR, CDR2 FQNEAQ (reference sequence). V was pared by 6 bases and J by 0 bases, with 15 bases between. The length of the CDR3 is 15 residues. The CDR3 DNA reads as TGTGCCAGCAGTTCCGGGATCACCCTCTCCTACGAGCAGTACTTC. This translates into CASSSGITLSYEQYF.

In this sample, this clonotype turned up many times. The V gene is TRBV5-1, the J gene TRBJ2-5; a possible D gene is TRBD1 (5 bases). This CDR3 contains 13 residues. V lost 2 bases to trimming and J lost 3 bases, with 8 bases between them. Germline V lookup: CDR1 SGHRS, CDR2 YFSETQ. CDR3 sequence reads: CASSFQGEETQYF. For the CDR3, the DNA is TGCGCCAGCAGCTTTCAGGGCGAAGAGACCCAGTACTTC.

This clonotype was recorded a few times. CDR3 in DNA: TGTGCCAGCAGCAAGCGGGGGGAGGATAATTCACCCCTCCACTTT. As protein: CASSKRGEDNSPLHF. The chain couples TRBV7-2 to TRBJ1-6; possible D gene TRBD1, 5 bases. Trimming removed 5 bases from V and 5 bases from J, with 13 bases in between. This CDR3 has 15 residues. CDR1 is SGHTA and CDR2 is FQGNSA in the germline V gene.

This chain connects TRBV6-5 to TRBJ1-1; D is unresolved. Trimming removed 5 bases from V and 8 bases from J, with 12 bases in between. The CDR3 is 12 amino acids. CDR1 MNHEY and CDR2 SVGAGI come from the germline V gene. For the CDR3, the DNA is TGTGCCAGCAGTACCGGACGGTTCGAAGCTTTCTTT. Residues: CASSTGRFEAFF.

This clonotype was counted ten times or more. J is TRBJ1-1 and V is TRBV15; 8 nucleotides line up with TRBD1. Germline assignment: CDR1 LNHNV and CDR2 YYDKDF (reference sequence). After removal of 0 bases from V and 3 bases from J, the junction contained 12 bases not matched to a gene. This CDR3 is 18 amino acids long. CDR3 residues: CATSRDLSGQGRDTEAFF. The CDR3 DNA sequence: TGTGCCACCAGCAGAGATCTCTCAGGACAGGGACGGGACACTGAAGCTTTCTTT. The entire variable domain, with the rest obtained from reference TRBV15 and TRBJ1-1, is as follows: DAMVIQNPRYQVTQFGKPVTLSCSQTLNHNVMYWYQQKSSQAPKLLFHYYDKDFNNEADTPDNFQSRRPNTSFCFLDIRSPGLGDTAMYLCATSRDLSGQGRDTEAFFGQGTRLTVV.

The chain is built from TRBV4-1 and TRBJ2-7; 9 nucleotides align to TRBD1. From germline, CDR1 is MGHRA and CDR2 YSYEKL. The CDR3 is made up of 14 amino acids. Losses at the gene ends were 3 bases for V and 4 bases for J; bases not matched to a gene: 4. CDR3: CASSHVQGAYEQYF. CDR3 coding DNA: TGCGCCAGCAGCCATGTACAGGGGGCTTACGAGCAGTACTTC.

This clonotype was observed a few times. The chain uses TRBV25-1 and TRBJ1-6; no definite D call. CDR1 and CDR2 (germline): MGHDK, SYGVNS. This CDR3 region has 14 residues. V was pared by 5 bases and J by 9 bases, with 14 bases between. CDR3 in DNA: TGTGCCAGCAGTTCCATGTCCAGCGGTTCACCCCTCCACTTT. Protein sequence: CASSSMSSGSPLHF.

In this sample, this clonotype turned up many times. This chain uses TRBV7-9 with TRBJ1-1; the D gene is possibly TRBD1 (5 bases). Germline values: CDR1 SEHNR, CDR2 FQNEAQ (reference sequence). V lost 4 bases and J 4 bases, leaving 10 bases between the germline ends. This CDR3 is 13 amino acids long. The CDR3 loop reads CASSSGRITEAFF. The DNA of the CDR3 is TGTGCCAGCAGCTCGGGACGAATCACTGAAGCTTTCTTT. Based on the CDR3 plus reference TRBV7-9 and TRBJ1-1, the full variable domain is DTGVSQNPRHKITKRGQNVTFRCDPISEHNRLYWYRQTLGQGPEFLTYFQNEAQLEKSRLLSDRFSAERPKGSFSTLEIQRTEQGDSAMYLCASSSGRITEAFFGQGTRLTVV.

This clonotype was seen repeatedly, ten times or more. The chain has TRBV29-1 and TRBJ1-2; D gene ambiguous. This CDR3 comprises 15 residues. Trimming left V 6 bases short and J 4 bases short, with 21 bases between. CDR1 and CDR2 (germline): SQVTM, ANQGSEA. The CDR3 sequence is CSVIPFDNRGYGYTF. Written as DNA, the CDR3 is TGCAGCGTGATCCCGTTTGACAACCGCGGCTATGGCTACACCTTC.

With respect to this clonotype: It is unclear where the CDR3 begins or ends on the DNA, so no DNA is shown, and the CDR3 is as TCRdb lists it. This sequence joins TRBV10-3 and TRBJ1-4; the table's D call TRBD1 went unverified against the DNA. The germline CDR1 and CDR2 sequences are ENHRY and SYGVKD. The CDR3 sequence runs 15 residues, both termini included. The CDR3 sequence: CATRKTGGEAKNCFF.

Details on this clonotype: Since no conserved phenylalanine or tryptophan closes the CDR3, a read error is the likely cause. The DNA is left out, because the CDR3 cannot be placed on it with certainty; the CDR3 is given as TCRdb lists it. The chain has TRBV2 and TRBJ2-7; the D call of TRBD2 is as the table states it, not checked on the DNA. Per germline, CDR1 SNHLY and CDR2 FYNNEI. The CDR3 numbers 9 amino acids, ends counted. The CDR3 is CASSEVTSL.